This T cell receptor (beta chain) was obtained from a study of T-cell memory formation after mild COVID-19. Study context: There were largely donor-specific TCR clusters. The study, taken as a whole, reports: Clones shrinking from day 15 to 85 showed even CD4/CD8 mixes; later expanders tilted CD4+.

Germline assignment: CDR1 MNHEY and CDR2 SVGAGI. CDR3 size: 14 residues. Trimming left V 7 bases short and J 8 bases short, with 17 bases between. Amplification by 5'RACE using constant-segment primers produced TCR alpha and TCR beta cDNA libraries that carried sample barcodes and UMIs. TCRdb independently ran MiXCR on the 5' RACE reads; one entry per CDR3 protein. The sample yields more than 80,000 distinct CDR3 sequences, more than 15% seen once. Remarks on this clonotype: No antigen is known for it.

The chain recombines TRBV6-5 with TRBJ1-4; D uncertain. The sample was PBMCs or a T cell subset sorted from them (not recorded which). This TCR was recovered from an adult woman who had mild COVID-19 (a few samples of this study predate the infection). Cell type and time point are not known. This CDR3 is CASTHEASGEKLFF. The CDR3 bases are TGTGCCAGCACCCACGAGGCATCGGGGGAAAAACTGTTTTTT.